This T cell receptor (beta chain) was identified in a study of response to subunit inactivated influenza vaccine. The study, taken as a whole, reports: Authors proposed each seasonal influenza vaccination draws in few new T cells.

Points on this clonotype: The target antigen is unknown.

MiXCR, applied by TCRdb to the RT-PCR reads, yields one record per CDR3 protein. The repertoire has about 700,000 distinct CDR3 sequences, 14% of them found once; the top ten carry approximately 7.6%. J was trimmed by 9 bases and V by 0 bases; bases with no gene match: 11. The germline CDR1 and CDR2 sequences are LGHNA and YNFKEQ. CDR3 length equals 16 residues. The material sequenced was PBMCs from blood, taken around 14 days before vaccination. V usage is TRBV4-2 and J usage is TRBJ2-1; 7 bases align to TRBD1. This receptor was obtained from a man between 50 and 59 years old who received an inactivated influenza vaccine. CDR3 residues: CASSQDRDRSTLEQFF. The DNA for the CDR3 is TGTGCCAGCAGCCAAGATAGGGACAGATCAACCCTTGAGCAGTTCTTC.